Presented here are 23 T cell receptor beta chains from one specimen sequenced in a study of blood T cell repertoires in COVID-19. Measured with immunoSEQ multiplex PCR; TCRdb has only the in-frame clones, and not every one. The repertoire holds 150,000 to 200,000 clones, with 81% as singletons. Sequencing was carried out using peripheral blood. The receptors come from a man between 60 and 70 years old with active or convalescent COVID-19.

CDR3 coding DNA: TGTGCCAGCAGCTACAGGGCCTACGAGCAGTACTTC. Protein sequence: CASSYRAYEQYF. The chain recombines TRBV2 with TRBJ2-7, with D possibly TRBD1 on 6 matching bases. V was trimmed by 6 bases and J by 2 bases, leaving 8 bases between them. CDR1 is SNHLY, CDR2 FYNNEI, per germline. This CDR3 comprises 12 residues.

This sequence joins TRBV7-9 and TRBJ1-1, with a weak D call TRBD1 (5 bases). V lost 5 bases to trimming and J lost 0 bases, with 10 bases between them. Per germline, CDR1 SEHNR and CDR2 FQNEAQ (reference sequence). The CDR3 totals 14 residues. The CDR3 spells CASSETVMNTEAFF. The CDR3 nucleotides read TGTGCCAGCAGCGAGACAGTTATGAACACTGAAGCTTTCTTT.

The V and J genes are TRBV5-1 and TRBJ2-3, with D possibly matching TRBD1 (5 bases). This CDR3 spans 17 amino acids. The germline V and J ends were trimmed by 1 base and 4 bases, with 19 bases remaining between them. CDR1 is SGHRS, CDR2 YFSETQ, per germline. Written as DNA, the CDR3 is TGCGCCAGCAGCTTGCCGGCCGTTGGCAGGGCCGCAGATACGCAGTATTTT. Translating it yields CASSLPAVGRAADTQYF.

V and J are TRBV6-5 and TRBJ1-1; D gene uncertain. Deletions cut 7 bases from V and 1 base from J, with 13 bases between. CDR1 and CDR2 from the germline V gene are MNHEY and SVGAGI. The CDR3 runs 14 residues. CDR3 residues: CASTMTGGNTEAFF. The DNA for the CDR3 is TGTGCCAGCACCATGACGGGAGGGAACACTGAAGCTTTCTTT.

The CDR3 loop reads CASSFKPGQGAGGELFF. In DNA, the CDR3 is TGTGCCAGCAGTTTCAAACCGGGACAGGGGGCCGGCGGGGAGCTGTTTTTT. V gene TRBV27 combines with J gene TRBJ2-2; TRBD1 agrees at 12 bases. In germline, CDR1 is MNHEY, CDR2 SMNVEV (reference sequence). V dropped 3 bases and J dropped 7; count of bases not matched to a gene: 9. The CDR3 has 17 amino acids.

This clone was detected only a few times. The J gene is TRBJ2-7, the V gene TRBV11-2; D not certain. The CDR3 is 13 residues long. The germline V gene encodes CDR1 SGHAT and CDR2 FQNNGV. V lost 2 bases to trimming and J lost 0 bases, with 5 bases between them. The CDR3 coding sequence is TGTGCCAGCAGCTTACCCAACTCCTACGAGCAGTACTTC. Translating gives CASSLPNSYEQYF.

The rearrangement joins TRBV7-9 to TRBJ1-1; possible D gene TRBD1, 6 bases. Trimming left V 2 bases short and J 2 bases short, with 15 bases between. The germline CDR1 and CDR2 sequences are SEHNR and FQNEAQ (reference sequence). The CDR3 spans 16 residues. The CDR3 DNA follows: TGTGCCAGCAGCTTAAGGTCCCAGGGGCTAAACACTGAAGCTTTCTTT. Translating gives CASSLRSQGLNTEAFF.

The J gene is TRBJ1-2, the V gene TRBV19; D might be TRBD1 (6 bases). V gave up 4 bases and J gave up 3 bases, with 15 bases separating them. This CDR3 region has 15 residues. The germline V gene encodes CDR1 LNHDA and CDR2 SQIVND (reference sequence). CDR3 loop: CASSTLYREDYGYTF. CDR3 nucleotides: TGTGCCAGTAGTACCCTCTACAGGGAAGACTATGGCTACACCTTC. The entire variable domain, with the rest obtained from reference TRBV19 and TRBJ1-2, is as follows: DGGITQSPKYLFRKEGQNVTLSCEQNLNHDAMYWYRQDPGQGLRLIYYSQIVNDFQKGDIAEGYSVSREKKESFPLTVTSAQKNPTAFYLCASSTLYREDYGYTFGSGTRLTVV.

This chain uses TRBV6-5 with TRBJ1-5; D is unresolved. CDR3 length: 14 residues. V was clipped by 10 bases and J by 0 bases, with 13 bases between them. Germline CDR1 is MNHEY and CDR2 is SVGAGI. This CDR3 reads CANQTANSNQPQHF. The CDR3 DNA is TGTGCCAACCAGACTGCGAATAGCAATCAGCCCCAGCATTTT.

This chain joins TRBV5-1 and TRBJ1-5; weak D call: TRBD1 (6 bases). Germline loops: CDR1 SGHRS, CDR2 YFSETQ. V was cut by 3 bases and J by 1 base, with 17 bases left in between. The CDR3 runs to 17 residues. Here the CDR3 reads CASSSKRGGDSNQPQHF. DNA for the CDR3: TGCGCCAGCAGCTCCAAAAGGGGGGGCGACAGCAATCAGCCCCAGCATTTT.

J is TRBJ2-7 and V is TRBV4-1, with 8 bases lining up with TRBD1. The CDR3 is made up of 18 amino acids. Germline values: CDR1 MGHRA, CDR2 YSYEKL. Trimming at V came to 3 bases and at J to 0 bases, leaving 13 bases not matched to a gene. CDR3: CASSHPSNYRGSSYEQYF. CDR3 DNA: TGCGCCAGCAGCCATCCTTCCAACTACAGGGGGAGCTCCTACGAGCAGTACTTC.

CDR3 DNA: TGTGCCAGCTCCCCCTTTGAGGCAGGGGGCCACACTGAAGCTTTCTTT. It encodes CASSPFEAGGHTEAFF. The V and J genes are TRBV18 and TRBJ1-1, with TRBD1 matching over 8 bases. With 6 bases clipped from V and 3 bases from J, the junction kept 12 bases outside the gene matches. The CDR3 contains 16 residues. Germline V CDR1 and CDR2: KGHSH, LQKENI.

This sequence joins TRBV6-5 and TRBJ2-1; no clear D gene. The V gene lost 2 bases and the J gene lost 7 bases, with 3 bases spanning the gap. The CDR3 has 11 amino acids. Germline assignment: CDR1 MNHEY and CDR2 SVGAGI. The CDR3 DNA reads TGTGCCAGCAGTTACCATAATGAGCAGTTCTTC. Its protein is CASSYHNEQFF.

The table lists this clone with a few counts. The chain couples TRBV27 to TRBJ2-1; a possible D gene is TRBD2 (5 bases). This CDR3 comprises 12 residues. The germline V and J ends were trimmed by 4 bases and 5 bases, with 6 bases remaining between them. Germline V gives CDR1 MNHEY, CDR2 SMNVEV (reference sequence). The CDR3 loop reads CASSSRDNEQFF. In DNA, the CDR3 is TGTGCCAGCAGTTCGCGGGACAATGAGCAGTTCTTC.

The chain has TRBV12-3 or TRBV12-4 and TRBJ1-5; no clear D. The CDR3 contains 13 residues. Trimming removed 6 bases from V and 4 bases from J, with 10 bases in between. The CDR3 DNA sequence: TGTGCCAGCAGAATGACACAAAATCAGCCCCAGCATTTT. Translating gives CASRMTQNQPQHF.

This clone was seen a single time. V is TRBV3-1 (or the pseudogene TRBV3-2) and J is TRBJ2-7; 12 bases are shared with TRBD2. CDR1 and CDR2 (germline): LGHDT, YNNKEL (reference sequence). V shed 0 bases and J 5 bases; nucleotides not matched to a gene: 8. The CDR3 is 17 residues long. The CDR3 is CASSQDKLAGGPHEQYF. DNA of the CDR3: TGTGCCAGCAGCCAAGATAAGCTAGCGGGAGGGCCCCACGAGCAGTACTTC.

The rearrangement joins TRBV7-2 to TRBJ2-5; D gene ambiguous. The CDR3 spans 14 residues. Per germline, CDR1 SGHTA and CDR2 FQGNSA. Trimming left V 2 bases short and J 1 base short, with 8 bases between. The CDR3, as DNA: TGTGCCAGCAGCTTAACAACTATCCAAGAGACCCAGTACTTC. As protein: CASSLTTIQETQYF.

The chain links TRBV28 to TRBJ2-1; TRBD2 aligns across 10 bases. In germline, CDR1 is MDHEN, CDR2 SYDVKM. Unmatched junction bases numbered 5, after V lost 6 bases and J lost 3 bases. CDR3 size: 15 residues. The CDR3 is CASSPSGSLYNEQFF. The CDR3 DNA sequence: TGTGCCAGCAGCCCTAGCGGGAGCCTCTACAATGAGCAGTTCTTC.

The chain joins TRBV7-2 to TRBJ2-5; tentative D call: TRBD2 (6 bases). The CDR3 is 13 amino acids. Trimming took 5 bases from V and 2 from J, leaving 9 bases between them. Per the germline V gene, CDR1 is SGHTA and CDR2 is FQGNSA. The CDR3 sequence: CASSQDYQETQYF. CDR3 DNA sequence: TGTGCCAGCAGCCAGGACTATCAAGAGACCCAGTACTTC.

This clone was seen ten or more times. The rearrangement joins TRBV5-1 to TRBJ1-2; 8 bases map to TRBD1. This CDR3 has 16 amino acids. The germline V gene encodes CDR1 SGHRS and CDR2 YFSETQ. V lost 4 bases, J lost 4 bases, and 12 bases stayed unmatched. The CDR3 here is CASSRLGQGTAYGYTF. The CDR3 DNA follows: TGCGCCAGCAGCCGCCTAGGACAGGGCACCGCCTATGGCTACACCTTC.

The CDR3 region is CASSWGPPGELFF. The CDR3 DNA reads TGTGCCAGCAGCTGGGGCCCCCCCGGGGAGCTGTTTTTT. The chain couples TRBV5-5 to TRBJ2-2, with D possibly being TRBD1 (5 bases). The CDR3 is made up of 13 amino acids. Germline V CDR1 and CDR2: SGHKS, YYEKEE (reference sequence). V was cut by 3 bases and J by 6 bases, with 9 bases left in between.

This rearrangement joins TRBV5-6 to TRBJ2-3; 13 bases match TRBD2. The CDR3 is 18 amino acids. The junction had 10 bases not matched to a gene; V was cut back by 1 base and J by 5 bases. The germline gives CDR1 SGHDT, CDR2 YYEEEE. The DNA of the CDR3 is TGTGCCAGCAGCTTGACCAAGACTAGCGGGGGGAACCAAGATACGCAGTATTTT. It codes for CASSLTKTSGGNQDTQYF.

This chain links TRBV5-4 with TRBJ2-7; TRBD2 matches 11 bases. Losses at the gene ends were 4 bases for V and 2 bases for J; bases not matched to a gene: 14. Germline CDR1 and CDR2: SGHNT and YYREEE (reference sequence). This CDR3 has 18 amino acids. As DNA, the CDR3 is TGTGCCAGCAGCCACAATCCGGGACTAGCGGTCGTACCCTACGAGCAGTACTTC. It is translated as CASSHNPGLAVVPYEQYF. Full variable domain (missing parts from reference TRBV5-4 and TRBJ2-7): ETGVTQSPTHLIKTRGQQVTLRCSSQSGHNTVSWYQQALGQGPQFIFQYYREEENGRGNFPPRFSGLQFPNYSSELNVNALELDDSALYLCASSHNPGLAVVPYEQYFGPGTRLTVT.